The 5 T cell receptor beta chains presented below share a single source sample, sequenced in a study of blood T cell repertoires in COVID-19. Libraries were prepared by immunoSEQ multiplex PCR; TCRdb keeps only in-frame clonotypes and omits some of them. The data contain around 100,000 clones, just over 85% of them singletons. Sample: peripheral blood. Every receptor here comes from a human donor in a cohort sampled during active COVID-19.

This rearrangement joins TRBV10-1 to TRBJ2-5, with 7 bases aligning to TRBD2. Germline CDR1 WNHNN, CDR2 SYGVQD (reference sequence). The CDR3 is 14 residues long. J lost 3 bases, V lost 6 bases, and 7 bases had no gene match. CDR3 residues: CASSPGTTEETQYF. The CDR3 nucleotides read TGCGCCAGCAGCCCCGGGACTACCGAAGAGACCCAGTACTTC.

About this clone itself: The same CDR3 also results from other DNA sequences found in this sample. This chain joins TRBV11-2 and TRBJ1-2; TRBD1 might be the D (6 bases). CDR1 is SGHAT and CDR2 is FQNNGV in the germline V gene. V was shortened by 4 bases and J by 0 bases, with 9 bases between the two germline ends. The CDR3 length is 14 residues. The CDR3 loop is CASSSPGANYGYTF. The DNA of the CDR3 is TGTGCCAGCAGCTCCCCAGGGGCTAACTATGGCTACACCTTC.

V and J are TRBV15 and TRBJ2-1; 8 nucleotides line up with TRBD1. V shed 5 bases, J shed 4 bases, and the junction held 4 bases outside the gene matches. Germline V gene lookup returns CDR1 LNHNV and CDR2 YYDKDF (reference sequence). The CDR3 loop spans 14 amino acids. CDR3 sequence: CATSLDRAYNEQFF. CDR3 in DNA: TGTGCCACCAGCCTGGACAGGGCGTACAATGAGCAGTTCTTC.

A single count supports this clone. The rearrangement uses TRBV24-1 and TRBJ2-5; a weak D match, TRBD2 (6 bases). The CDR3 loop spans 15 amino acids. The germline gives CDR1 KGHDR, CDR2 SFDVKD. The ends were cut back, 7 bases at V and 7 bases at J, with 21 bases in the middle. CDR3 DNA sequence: TGTGCCACCAGGGGACTTAACAGGCGCCGAGGGACCCAGTACTTC. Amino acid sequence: CATRGLNRRRGTQYF.

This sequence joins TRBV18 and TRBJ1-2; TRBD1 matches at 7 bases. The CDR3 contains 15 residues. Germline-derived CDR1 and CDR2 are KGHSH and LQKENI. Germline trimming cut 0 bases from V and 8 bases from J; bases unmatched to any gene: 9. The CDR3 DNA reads TGTGCCAGCTCACCACCTCTTCGACAGGGAAGGGGCTACACCTTC. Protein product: CASSPPLRQGRGYTF. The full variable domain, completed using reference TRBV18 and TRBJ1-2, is NAGVMQNPRHLVRRRGQEARLRCSPMKGHSHVYWYRQLPEEGLKFMVYLQKENIIDESGMPKERFSAEFPKEGPSILRIQQVVRGDSAAYFCASSPPLRQGRGYTFGSGTRLTVV.